Each of the 13 T cell receptor beta chains below was sequenced from the same sample in a study of T cell responses to AZD1222 COVID-19 vaccine. Sequencing used immunoSEQ multiplex PCR; TCRdb keeps in-frame clones, though not all of them. The sample lists about 200,000 clones, 91% seen once, with around 3% in the top ten. The input for sequencing was peripheral blood, taken 28 days after the second AZD1222 dose. The source is an adult who received the AZD1222 COVID-19 vaccine.

V gene TRBV6-2 or TRBV6-3 combines with J gene TRBJ1-5; the D is unclear. Trimming left V 0 bases short and J 2 bases short, with 8 bases between. This CDR3 contains 15 residues. Germline CDR1 MNHEY, CDR2 SVGEGT. The CDR3 here is CASSYSLGGNQPQHF. The DNA for the CDR3 is TGTGCCAGCAGTTACTCGCTAGGTGGCAATCAGCCCCAGCATTTT.

This chain joins TRBV7-9 and TRBJ2-7; D gene uncertain. The germline CDR1 and CDR2 sequences are SEHNR and FQNEAQ (reference sequence). The CDR3 totals 13 residues. The V and J ends lost 5 bases and 2 bases respectively, with 10 bases between them. In nucleotides, the CDR3 is TGTGCCAGCAGCCGAGTCGGACCCTACGAGCAGTACTTC. It yields the protein CASSRVGPYEQYF.

The chain recombines TRBV28 with TRBJ2-7; 8 nucleotides match TRBD2. This CDR3 contains 16 residues. V lost 7 bases, J lost 2 bases, and 13 bases stayed unmatched. Germline V lookup: CDR1 MDHEN, CDR2 SYDVKM. The CDR3, as DNA: TGTGCCAGCACCCCCGGGGGAGCGGGAGCGGCCTACGAGCAGTACTTC. It yields the protein CASTPGGAGAAYEQYF.

The rearrangement links TRBV5-1 to TRBJ2-1; either TRBD1 or TRBD2 may fit D (5 bases each). This CDR3 is built from 15 residues. V lost 4 bases, J lost 9 bases, and 20 bases lay in between. Per the germline V gene, CDR1 is SGHRS and CDR2 is YFSETQ. CDR3 in DNA: TGCGCCAGCAGCCTAACAGCAAGGGGAGTCACTGAGCAGTTCTTC. Encoded protein: CASSLTARGVTEQFF.

This clone was observed a single time. The rearrangement uses TRBV28 and TRBJ2-6; D perhaps matches TRBD2 (6 bases). The CDR3 spans 17 residues. Germline V gene data show CDR1 as MDHEN and CDR2 as SYDVKM. V was shortened by 5 bases and J by 0 bases, with 14 bases between the two germline ends. CDR3 amino acids: CASSRLTGSSGANVLTF. CDR3 nucleotide sequence: TGTGCCAGCAGTAGACTAACCGGGAGCTCTGGGGCCAACGTCCTGACTTTC.

The chain is built from TRBV5-8 and TRBJ1-5; a weak D match, TRBD1 (5 bases). The ends were cut back, 2 bases at V and 6 bases at J, with 15 bases in the middle. Germline-derived CDR1 and CDR2 are SGHTS and YDEGEE. The CDR3 is 15 residues long. The chain's CDR3 is CASSLLGDRTQPQHF. For the CDR3, the DNA is TGTGCCAGCAGCTTACTAGGGGATCGTACTCAGCCCCAGCATTTT. Looking up the rest from reference TRBV5-8 and TRBJ1-5 gives the full variable domain: EAGVTQSPTHLIKTRGQQATLRCSPISGHTSVYWYQQALGLGLQFLLWYDEGEERNRGNFPPRFSGRQFPNYSSELNVNALELEDSALYLCASSLLGDRTQPQHFGDGTRLSIL.

The genes are TRBV9 and TRBJ2-7; weak D call: TRBD2 (6 bases). This CDR3 contains 13 residues. Germline V lookup: CDR1 SGDLS, CDR2 YYNGEE. V lost 0 bases and J lost 7, with 11 bases in between. The CDR3: CASSVELAGEQYF. The CDR3 DNA reads TGTGCCAGCAGCGTAGAACTAGCTGGGGAGCAGTACTTC.

The chain recombines TRBV27 with TRBJ1-3, with 10 bases fitting TRBD1. Germline lookup yields CDR1 MNHEY and CDR2 SMNVEV (reference sequence). The CDR3 covers 18 residues. J lost 4 bases, V lost 5 bases, and 14 bases had no gene match. The CDR3 here is CASSRLTGGTFSGNTIYF. The DNA for the CDR3 is TGTGCCAGCAGTAGATTGACAGGGGGCACTTTTTCCGGAAACACCATATATTTT.

V gene TRBV30 combines with J gene TRBJ2-1; 7 bases fit TRBD1. V shed 1 base, J shed 7 bases, and the junction held 10 bases outside the gene matches. Germline CDR1 GTSNPN, CDR2 SVGIG (reference sequence). The CDR3 is made up of 15 amino acids. The CDR3 nucleotides read TGTGCCTGGAGTGATAAGGGGGCGCAACATAATGAGCAGTTCTTC. Its protein product is CAWSDKGAQHNEQFF. Variable domain in full (rest from reference TRBV30 and TRBJ2-1): SQTIHQWPATLVQPVGSPLSLECTVEGTSNPNLYWYRQAAGRGLQLLFYSVGIGQISSEVPQNLSASRPQDRQFILSSKKLLLSDSGFYLCAWSDKGAQHNEQFFGPGTRLTVL.

The gene calls are TRBV21-1 and TRBJ2-1; the table names TRBD2, a call not compared with the DNA. TRBV21-1 is designated a pseudogene. CDR3 length equals 11 residues. The CDR3 sequence is CASIVVNEQFF. The CDR3 DNA reads as TGTGCCAGCATCGTAGTTAATGAGCAGTTCTTC.

Only one count was recorded for this clone. J is TRBJ2-7 and V is TRBV4-1; perhaps TRBD2 as D (6 bases). V was pared by 3 bases and J by 0 bases, with 15 bases between. Germline lookup yields CDR1 MGHRA and CDR2 YSYEKL. CDR3 length: 16 amino acids. CDR3 sequence reads: CASSQGASANSYEQYF. The DNA of the CDR3 is TGCGCCAGCAGCCAGGGAGCTAGCGCTAACTCCTACGAGCAGTACTTC.

The chain uses TRBV10-1 and TRBJ1-1, with D perhaps matching TRBD1 (6 bases). V dropped 11 bases and J dropped 0 bases, with 13 bases sitting between them. The CDR3 contains 13 residues. CDR1 WNHNN and CDR2 SYGVQD come from the germline V gene (reference sequence). The CDR3 spells CASPRGVNTEAFF. The CDR3 nucleotides read TGCGCCTCCCCCAGGGGCGTGAACACTGAAGCTTTCTTT.

The gene calls are TRBV4-2 and TRBJ2-6, with TRBD2 identical over 10 bases. V was pared by 4 bases and J by 0 bases, with 6 bases of the junction left unmatched. This CDR3 comprises 18 residues. CDR1 is LGHNA, CDR2 YNFKEQ, per germline. Here the CDR3 reads CASSPRTSGGSGANVLTF. The CDR3 DNA reads as TGTGCCAGCAGCCCCAGGACTAGCGGAGGCTCTGGGGCCAACGTCCTGACTTTC.